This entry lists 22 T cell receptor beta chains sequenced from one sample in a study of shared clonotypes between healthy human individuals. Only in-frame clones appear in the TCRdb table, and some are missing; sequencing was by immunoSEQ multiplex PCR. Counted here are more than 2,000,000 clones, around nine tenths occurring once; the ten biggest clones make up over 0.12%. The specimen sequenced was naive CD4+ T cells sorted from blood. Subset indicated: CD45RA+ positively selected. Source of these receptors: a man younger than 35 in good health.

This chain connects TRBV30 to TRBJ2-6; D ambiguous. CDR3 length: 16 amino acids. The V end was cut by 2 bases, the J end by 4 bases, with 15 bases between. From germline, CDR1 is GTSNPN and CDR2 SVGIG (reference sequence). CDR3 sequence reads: CAWSLFRPEGANVLTF. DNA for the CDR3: TGTGCCTGGAGTCTATTCCGACCGGAGGGGGCCAACGTCCTGACTTTC.

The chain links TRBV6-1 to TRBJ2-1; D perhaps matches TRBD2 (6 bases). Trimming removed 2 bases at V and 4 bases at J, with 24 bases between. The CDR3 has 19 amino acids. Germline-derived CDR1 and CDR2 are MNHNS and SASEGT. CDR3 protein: CASSERGTSTGVRYNEQFF. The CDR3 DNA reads TGTGCCAGCAGTGAAAGGGGAACGTCAACGGGAGTACGATACAATGAGCAGTTCTTC.

DNA for the CDR3: TGTGCCAGCAGCTTCGGACTAGCGTCCTACAATGAGCAGTTCTTC. Translation: CASSFGLASYNEQFF. The V gene is TRBV5-5, the J gene TRBJ2-1, with 9 nucleotides matching TRBD2. Per germline, CDR1 SGHKS and CDR2 YYEKEE (reference sequence). The V gene end was trimmed by 2 bases and the J gene end by 1 base; junction bases not matched to a gene: 1. This CDR3 contains 15 residues.

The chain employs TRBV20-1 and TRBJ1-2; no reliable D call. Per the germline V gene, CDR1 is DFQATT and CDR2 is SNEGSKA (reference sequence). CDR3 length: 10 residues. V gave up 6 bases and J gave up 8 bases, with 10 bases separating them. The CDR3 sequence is CSAPSRGYTF. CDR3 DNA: TGCAGTGCCCCCTCGCGGGGCTACACCTTC.

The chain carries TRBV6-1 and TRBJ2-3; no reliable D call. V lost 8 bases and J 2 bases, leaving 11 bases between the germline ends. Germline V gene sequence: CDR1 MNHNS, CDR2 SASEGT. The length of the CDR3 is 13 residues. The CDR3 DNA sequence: TGTGCCAGCTCCCTTGGGCTCACAGATACGCAGTATTTT. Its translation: CASSLGLTDTQYF.

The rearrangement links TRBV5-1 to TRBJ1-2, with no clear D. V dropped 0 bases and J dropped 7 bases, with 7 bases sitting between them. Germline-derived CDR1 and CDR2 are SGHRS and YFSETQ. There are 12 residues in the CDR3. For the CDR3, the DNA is TGCGCCAGCAGCTTGGATAGCATTGGCTACACCTTC. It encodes CASSLDSIGYTF. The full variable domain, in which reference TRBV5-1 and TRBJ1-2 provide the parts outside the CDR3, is KAGVTQTPRYLIKTRGQQVTLSCSPISGHRSVSWYQQTPGQGLQFLFEYFSETQRNKGNFPGRFSGRQFSNSRSEMNVSTLELGDSALYLCASSLDSIGYTFGSGTRLTVV.

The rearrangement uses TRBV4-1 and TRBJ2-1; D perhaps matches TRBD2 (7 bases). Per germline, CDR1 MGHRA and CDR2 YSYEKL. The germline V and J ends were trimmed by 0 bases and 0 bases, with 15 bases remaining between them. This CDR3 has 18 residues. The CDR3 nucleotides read TGCGCCAGCAGCCAAGAAGCCGGGGGGCCTTCCTCCTACAATGAGCAGTTCTTC. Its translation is CASSQEAGGPSSYNEQFF.

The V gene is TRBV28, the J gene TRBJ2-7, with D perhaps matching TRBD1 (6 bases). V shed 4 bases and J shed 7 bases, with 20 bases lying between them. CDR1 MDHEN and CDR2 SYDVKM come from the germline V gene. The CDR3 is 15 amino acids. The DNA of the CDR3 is TGTGCCAGCAGTTCTATAAACCCAGGGGAGCGGGAGCAGTACTTC. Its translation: CASSSINPGEREQYF.

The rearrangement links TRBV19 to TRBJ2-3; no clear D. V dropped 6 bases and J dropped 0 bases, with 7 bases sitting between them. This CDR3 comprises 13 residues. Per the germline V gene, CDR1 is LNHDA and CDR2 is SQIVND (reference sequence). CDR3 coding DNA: TGTGCCAGTAGGAAGGCTAGCACAGATACGCAGTATTTT. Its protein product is CASRKASTDTQYF.

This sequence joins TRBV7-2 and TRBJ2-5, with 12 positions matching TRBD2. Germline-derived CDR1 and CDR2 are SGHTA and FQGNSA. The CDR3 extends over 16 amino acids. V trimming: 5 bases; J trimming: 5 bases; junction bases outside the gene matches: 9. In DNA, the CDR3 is TGTGCCAGCAGCCGACGGGTACTAGCGGGAGGTGAGACCCAGTACTTC. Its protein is CASSRRVLAGGETQYF.

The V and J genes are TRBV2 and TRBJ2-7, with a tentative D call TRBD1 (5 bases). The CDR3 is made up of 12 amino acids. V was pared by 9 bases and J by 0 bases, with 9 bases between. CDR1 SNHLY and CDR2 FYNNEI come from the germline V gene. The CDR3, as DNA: TGTGCCAGTAGACAGAGCTCCTACGAGCAGTACTTC. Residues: CASRQSSYEQYF.

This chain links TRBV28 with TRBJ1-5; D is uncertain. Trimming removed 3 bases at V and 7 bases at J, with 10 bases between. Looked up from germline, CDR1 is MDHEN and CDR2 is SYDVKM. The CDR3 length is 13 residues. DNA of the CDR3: TGTGCCAGCAGTTTGGAGGGTTGGCAGCCCCAGCATTTT. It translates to CASSLEGWQPQHF.

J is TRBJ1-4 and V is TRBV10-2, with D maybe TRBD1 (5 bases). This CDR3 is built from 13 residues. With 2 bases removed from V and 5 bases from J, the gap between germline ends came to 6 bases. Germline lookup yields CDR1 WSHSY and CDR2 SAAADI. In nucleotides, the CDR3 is TGCGCCAGCAGTGAGAGGGGAAATGAAAAACTGTTTTTT. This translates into CASSERGNEKLFF.

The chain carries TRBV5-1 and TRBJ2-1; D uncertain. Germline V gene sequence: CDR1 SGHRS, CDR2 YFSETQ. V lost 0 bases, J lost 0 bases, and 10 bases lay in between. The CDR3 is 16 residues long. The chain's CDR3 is CASSLAAVSSYNEQFF. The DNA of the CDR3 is TGCGCCAGCAGCTTGGCCGCCGTCAGCTCCTACAATGAGCAGTTCTTC.

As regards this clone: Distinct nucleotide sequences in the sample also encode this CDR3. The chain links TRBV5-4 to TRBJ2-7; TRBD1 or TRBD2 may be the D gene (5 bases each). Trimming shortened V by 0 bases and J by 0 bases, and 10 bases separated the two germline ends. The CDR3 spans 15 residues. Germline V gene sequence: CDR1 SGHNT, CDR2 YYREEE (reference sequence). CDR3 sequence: CASSLVPGSSYEQYF. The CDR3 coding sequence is TGTGCCAGCAGCTTGGTTCCAGGGAGCTCCTACGAGCAGTACTTC.

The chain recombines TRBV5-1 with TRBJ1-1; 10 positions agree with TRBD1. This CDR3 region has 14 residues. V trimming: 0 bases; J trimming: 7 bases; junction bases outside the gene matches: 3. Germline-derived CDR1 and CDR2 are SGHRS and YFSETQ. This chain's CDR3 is CASSLEGTGVEAFF. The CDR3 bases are TGCGCCAGCAGCTTGGAAGGGACAGGGGTTGAAGCTTTCTTT.

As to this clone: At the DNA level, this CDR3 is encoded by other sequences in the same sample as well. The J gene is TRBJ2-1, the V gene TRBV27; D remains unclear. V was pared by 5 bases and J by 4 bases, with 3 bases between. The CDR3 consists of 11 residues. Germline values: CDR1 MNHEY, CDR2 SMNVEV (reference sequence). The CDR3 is CASSQYNEQFF. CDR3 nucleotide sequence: TGTGCCAGCAGTCAGTACAATGAGCAGTTCTTC.

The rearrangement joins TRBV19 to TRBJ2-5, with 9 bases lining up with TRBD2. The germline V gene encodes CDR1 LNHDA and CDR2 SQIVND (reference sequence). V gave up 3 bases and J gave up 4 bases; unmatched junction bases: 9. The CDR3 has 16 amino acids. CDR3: CASSIPRGSGGETQYF. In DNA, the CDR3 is TGTGCCAGTAGTATTCCTCGGGGTAGCGGGGGAGAGACCCAGTACTTC.

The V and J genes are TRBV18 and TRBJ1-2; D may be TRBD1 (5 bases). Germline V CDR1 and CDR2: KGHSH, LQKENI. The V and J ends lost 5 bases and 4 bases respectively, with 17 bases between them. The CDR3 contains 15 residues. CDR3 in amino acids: CASSSPPGVSYGYTF. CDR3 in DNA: TGTGCCAGCTCATCCCCGCCGGGGGTTTCCTATGGCTACACCTTC.

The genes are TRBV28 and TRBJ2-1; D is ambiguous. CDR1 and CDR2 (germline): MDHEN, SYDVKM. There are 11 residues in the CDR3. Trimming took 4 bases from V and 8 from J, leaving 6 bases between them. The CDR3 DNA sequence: TGTGCCAGCAGTTGGAGTTATGAGCAGTTCTTC. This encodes CASSWSYEQFF. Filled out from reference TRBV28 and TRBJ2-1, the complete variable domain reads DVKVTQSSRYLVKRTGEKVFLECVQDMDHENMFWYRQDPGLGLRLIYFSYDVKMKEKGDIPEGYSVSREKKERFSLILESASTNQTSMYLCASSWSYEQFFGPGTRLTVL.

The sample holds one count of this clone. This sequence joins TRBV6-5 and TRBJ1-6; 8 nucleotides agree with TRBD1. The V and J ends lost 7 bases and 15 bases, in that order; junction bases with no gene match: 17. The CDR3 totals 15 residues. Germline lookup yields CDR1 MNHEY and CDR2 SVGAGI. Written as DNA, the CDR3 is TGTGCCAGCACTACCGGCGGACAGGGTATGCACATCCTCCACTTT. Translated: CASTTGGQGMHILHF.

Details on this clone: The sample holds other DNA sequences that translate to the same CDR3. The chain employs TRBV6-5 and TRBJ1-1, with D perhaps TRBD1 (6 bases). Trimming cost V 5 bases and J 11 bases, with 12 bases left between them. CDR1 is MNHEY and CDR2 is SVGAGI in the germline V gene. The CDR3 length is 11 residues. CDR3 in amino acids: CASSGTGRAFF. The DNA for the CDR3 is TGTGCCAGCAGTGGCACAGGGCGGGCTTTCTTT.